Shown below are 26 T cell receptor beta chains from a single sample sequenced in a study of cytomegalovirus exposure and HLA in healthy donors. The table came from immunoSEQ multiplex PCR; TCRdb's copy has only in-frame clones and leaves some out. The sample carries roughly 120,000 clones, over 75% recorded once. The sample taken for sequencing was PBMCs. These receptors were taken from a woman between 18 and 29 years old in good health and CMV-seropositive.

This clone is a singleton in its sample. The chain joins TRBV5-1 to TRBJ2-1; 9 nucleotides align to TRBD2. Losses at the gene ends were 4 bases for V and 8 bases for J; bases not matched to a gene: 13. Germline CDR1 SGHRS, CDR2 YFSETQ. The CDR3 length is 16 residues. CDR3 residues: CASSLDLAGGPDEQFF. As DNA, the CDR3 is TGCGCCAGCAGCCTTGACTTGGCGGGGGGGCCGGATGAGCAGTTCTTC.

This clone showed up just once. The chain joins TRBV7-3 to TRBJ2-1; TRBD2 aligns across 14 bases. Germline V gene sequence: CDR1 SGHTA, CDR2 FQGTGA. J gave up 8 bases and V 6 bases, and 12 bases lay outside the gene matches. This CDR3 has 17 amino acids. For the CDR3, the DNA is TGTGCCAGCAGGGAACTCCTGGGACTAGCGGGAGAGCATGAGCAGTTCTTC. It yields the protein CASRELLGLAGEHEQFF.

J is TRBJ2-5 and V is TRBV2, with TRBD1 identical over 9 bases. The end of the DNA fits TRBJ2-7 better, so the J call may be wrong. This CDR3 contains 14 residues. Germline V lookup: CDR1 SNHLY, CDR2 FYNNEI. CDR3: CASLTGTGSHEQYF. The CDR3 nucleotides are TGTGCCAGCTTGACCGGGACAGGGTCCCACGAGCAGTACTTC.

The chain employs TRBV27 and TRBJ1-6; TRBD1 aligns across 7 bases. Germline CDR1 MNHEY, CDR2 SMNVEV (reference sequence). The CDR3 runs to 14 residues. V lost 2 bases to trimming and J lost 12 bases; unmatched junction nucleotides: 7. This CDR3 reads CASSLKRQGGPLHF. The CDR3 DNA reads as TGTGCCAGCAGTTTAAAGAGACAGGGAGGACCCCTCCACTTT.

The gene calls are TRBV7-2 and TRBJ2-3; TRBD2 matches at 8 bases. The trim removed 1 base at V and 3 bases at J, leaving 6 bases unmatched. The length of the CDR3 is 16 residues. Germline assignment: CDR1 SGHTA and CDR2 FQGNSA. The CDR3: CASSLGLGGRTDTQYF. CDR3 coding DNA: TGTGCCAGCAGCTTAGGGCTGGGCGGGAGGACAGATACGCAGTATTTT.

The CDR3 DNA reads as TGTGCCAGTACCCCGACTAGCGGGGTATACAATGAGCAGTTCTTC. Protein sequence: CASTPTSGVYNEQFF. The chain recombines TRBV19 with TRBJ2-1, with 11 positions matching TRBD2. There are 15 residues in the CDR3. Germline CDR1 is LNHDA and CDR2 is SQIVND (reference sequence). With V trimmed by 7 bases and J by 4 bases, 6 bases remained unmatched.

The chain combines TRBV5-1 with TRBJ2-1, with 9 bases matching TRBD1. Germline V CDR1 and CDR2: SGHRS, YFSETQ. Trimming removed 6 bases from V and 6 bases from J; junction bases left unmatched: 10. The CDR3 is made up of 15 amino acids. The CDR3 nucleotides read TGCGCCAGCACTTTTGTGGGACAGGGATTCAATGAGCAGTTCTTC. This gives the protein CASTFVGQGFNEQFF.

V usage is TRBV19 and J usage is TRBJ1-1; TRBD1 matches 7 bases. V dropped 8 bases and J dropped 1; count of bases not matched to a gene: 7. Germline CDR1 LNHDA, CDR2 SQIVND (reference sequence). This CDR3 spans 14 amino acids. The CDR3 region is CASGRQGANTEAFF. As DNA, the CDR3 is TGTGCCAGTGGTCGACAGGGAGCGAACACTGAAGCTTTCTTT.

The chain is built from TRBV6-1 and TRBJ2-1, with TRBD1 matching over 7 bases. The CDR3 has 14 residues. Germline V gives CDR1 MNHNS, CDR2 SASEGT. Trimming at V came to 2 bases and at J to 3 bases, leaving 1 base not matched to a gene. CDR3 bases: TGTGCCAGCAGTGAACAGGGGGACTACAATGAGCAGTTCTTC. It encodes CASSEQGDYNEQFF.

CDR3 residues: CASSYPAGGGGELFF. In DNA form, the CDR3 reads TGTGCCAGCAGTTACCCAGCGGGAGGCGGCGGGGAGCTGTTTTTT. The chain couples TRBV6-6 to TRBJ2-2; 9 positions agree with TRBD2. The CDR3 has 15 amino acids. V was clipped by 2 bases and J by 7 bases; unmatched bases: 5. Germline V gene lookup returns CDR1 MNHNY and CDR2 SVGAGI (reference sequence).

Written as DNA, the CDR3 is TGTGCCAGTAGTTCCCAAGGTGGTAGAGGGTACGAGCAGTACTTC. This translates into CASSSQGGRGYEQYF. This rearrangement joins TRBV19 to TRBJ2-7, with D perhaps matching TRBD2 (5 bases). This CDR3 region has 15 residues. Per germline, CDR1 LNHDA and CDR2 SQIVND (reference sequence). Trimming stripped 5 bases from V and 4 bases from J, with 18 bases between. The entire variable domain, with the rest obtained from reference TRBV19 and TRBJ2-7, is as follows: DGGITQSPKYLFRKEGQNVTLSCEQNLNHDAMYWYRQDPGQGLRLIYYSQIVNDFQKGDIAEGYSVSREKKESFPLTVTSAQKNPTAFYLCASSSQGGRGYEQYFGPGTRLTVT.

The chain recombines TRBV29-1 with TRBJ2-2, with 10 bases identical to TRBD1. V lost 6 bases to trimming and J lost 4 bases; unmatched junction nucleotides: 5. The CDR3 runs to 14 residues. From germline, CDR1 is SQVTM and CDR2 ANQGSEA. CDR3 in DNA: TGCAGCGTCCGGACAGGGGGACGCACCGGGGAGCTGTTTTTT. This gives the protein CSVRTGGRTGELFF.

V gene TRBV6-1 combines with J gene TRBJ1-1; no firm D call. Germline V lookup: CDR1 MNHNS, CDR2 SASEGT. This CDR3 is 13 amino acids long. Trimming shortened V by 0 bases and J by 5 bases, and 7 bases separated the two germline ends. The CDR3 DNA follows: TGTGCCAGCAGTGAAGCGGGCCGTACTGAAGCTTTCTTT. Protein product: CASSEAGRTEAFF.

The CDR3 here is CASSVASGTHNEQFF. The CDR3 bases are TGTGCCAGCAGCGTAGCGTCAGGGACACACAATGAGCAGTTCTTC. The rearrangement joins TRBV9 to TRBJ2-1, with D possibly being TRBD1 (6 bases). The V gene lost 0 bases and the J gene lost 5 bases, with 12 bases spanning the gap. Germline values: CDR1 SGDLS, CDR2 YYNGEE. This CDR3 has 15 amino acids. The full variable domain, with the rest looked up from reference TRBV9 and TRBJ2-1, is DSGVTQTPKHLITATGQRVTLRCSPRSGDLSVYWYQQSLDQGLQFLIQYYNGEERAKGNILERFSAQQFPDLHSELNLSSLELGDSALYFCASSVASGTHNEQFFGPGTRLTVL.

J is TRBJ2-5 and V is TRBV19; a weak D match, TRBD1 (6 bases). The length of the CDR3 is 12 residues. V was shortened by 9 bases and J by 4 bases, with 12 bases between the two germline ends. Germline V gene lookup returns CDR1 LNHDA and CDR2 SQIVND (reference sequence). CDR3 bases: TGTGCCAGGGCACAGGGACGAGAGACCCAGTACTTC. It specifies CARAQGRETQYF.

This chain links TRBV5-1 with TRBJ1-1, with 7 bases aligning to TRBD1. There are 14 residues in the CDR3. V was pared by 4 bases and J by 1 base, with 4 bases of the junction left unmatched. The germline CDR1 and CDR2 sequences are SGHRS and YFSETQ. This CDR3 is CASSSRTGNTEAFF. Here the CDR3 DNA reads TGCGCCAGCAGCAGCAGGACAGGGAACACTGAAGCTTTCTTT.

The chain employs TRBV5-5 and TRBJ1-1, with D perhaps matching TRBD1 (5 bases). Germline V gene lookup returns CDR1 SGHKS and CDR2 YYEKEE (reference sequence). CDR3 length: 15 amino acids. The V gene lost 3 bases and the J gene lost 2 bases, with 14 bases spanning the gap. Here the CDR3 DNA reads TGTGCCAGCAGCTCGTTGGGGCAGGGAAACACTGAAGCTTTCTTT. Translated, it gives CASSSLGQGNTEAFF.

The J gene is TRBJ1-2, the V gene TRBV7-2, with no clear D. Trimming removed 1 base from V and 7 bases from J, with 10 bases in between. Germline V gene sequence: CDR1 SGHTA, CDR2 FQGNSA. CDR3 size: 13 residues. The CDR3 loop reads CASSLGTTRGYTF. In DNA form, the CDR3 reads TGTGCCAGCAGCTTAGGAACAACCCGTGGCTACACCTTC.

The V gene is TRBV5-1, the J gene TRBJ1-1; D gene ambiguous. There are 11 residues in the CDR3. Trimming pared 0 bases from V and 7 bases from J, leaving 4 bases between. Germline assignment: CDR1 SGHRS and CDR2 YFSETQ. In nucleotides, the CDR3 is TGCGCCAGCAGCTTGGACAATGAAGCTTTCTTT. Its translation is CASSLDNEAFF.

V usage is TRBV11-2 and J usage is TRBJ2-2; D possibly corresponds to TRBD2 (6 bases). Trimming stripped 3 bases from V and 7 bases from J, with 24 bases between. Germline-derived CDR1 and CDR2 are SGHAT and FQNNGV. This CDR3 region has 18 residues. The CDR3 is CASSFTAETGTLRGELFF. In DNA form, the CDR3 reads TGTGCCAGCAGCTTTACCGCAGAAACCGGGACTCTCCGCGGGGAGCTGTTTTTT.

The V gene is TRBV10-3, the J gene TRBJ2-5, with 7 positions matching TRBD1. Trimming at V came to 10 bases and at J to 8 bases, leaving 10 bases not matched to a gene. The CDR3 extends over 12 amino acids. Per germline, CDR1 ENHRY and CDR2 SYGVKD. The CDR3, as DNA: TGTGCCACCCGGACAGGCCAGGGTACCCAGTACTTC. The encoded protein is CATRTGQGTQYF.

The V gene is TRBV27, the J gene TRBJ2-3; 10 nucleotides line up with TRBD1. Germline trimming cut 2 bases from V and 6 bases from J; bases unmatched to any gene: 5. CDR1 and CDR2 from the germline V gene are MNHEY and SMNVEV (reference sequence). The CDR3 covers 15 residues. The chain's CDR3 is CASSLGDRGGDTQYF. Here the CDR3 DNA reads TGTGCCAGCAGTTTAGGGGACAGGGGCGGGGATACGCAGTATTTT.

The table lists this clone with a count of one. The chain has TRBV7-9 and TRBJ1-4, with TRBD1 matching 8 bases. The length of the CDR3 is 15 residues. Germline lookup yields CDR1 SEHNR and CDR2 FQNEAQ (reference sequence). V shed 1 base, J shed 7 bases, and the junction held 5 bases outside the gene matches. CDR3 in amino acids: CASSLGQGAGEKLFF. CDR3 sequence (DNA): TGTGCCAGCAGCTTAGGGCAGGGGGCAGGTGAAAAACTGTTTTTT.

The chain couples TRBV18 to TRBJ2-3; D remains ambiguous. Germline V CDR1 and CDR2: KGHSH, LQKENI. V was clipped by 3 bases and J by 3 bases, with 7 bases between them. CDR3 length: 13 residues. The CDR3 sequence is CASSPPPTDTQYF. The CDR3 DNA reads as TGTGCCAGCTCACCCCCCCCAACAGATACGCAGTATTTT.

The V and J genes are TRBV19 and TRBJ1-3; D not certain. Germline values: CDR1 LNHDA, CDR2 SQIVND (reference sequence). V was clipped by 6 bases and J by 3 bases, with 15 bases between them. The CDR3 loop spans 15 amino acids. The CDR3 region has the DNA TGTGCCAGTAGACCCAGTGCAGGAGGTGGAAACACCATATATTTT. Protein product: CASRPSAGGGNTIYF.

This clone was picked up one time. V and J are TRBV6-6 and TRBJ2-6; possibly TRBD2 for D (6 bases). The CDR3 is 16 amino acids. CDR1 is MNHNY and CDR2 is SVGAGI in the germline V gene (reference sequence). The V and J ends lost 5 bases and 1 base respectively, with 12 bases between them. The CDR3 loop is CASSPRTISGANVLTF. Here the CDR3 DNA reads TGTGCCAGCAGTCCCCGGACTATTTCTGGGGCCAACGTCCTGACTTTC.